Listed here are 15 T cell receptor beta chains from one sample, sequenced in a study of cytomegalovirus exposure and HLA in healthy donors. PCR amplification relied on 60 Vbeta primers (plus 13 Jbeta primers). The data were produced by immunoSEQ multiplex PCR, yet TCRdb's version contains in-frame clones alone and is incomplete. The data show around 97,000 clones, around a tenth seen once. Sample: PBMCs. These TCRs come from a man aged 45-60 years in good health and CMV-seropositive.

This sequence joins TRBV9 and TRBJ1-2, with 9 bases that match TRBD1. Germline V lookup: CDR1 SGDLS, CDR2 YYNGEE. The CDR3 has 15 residues. Trimming took 0 bases from V and 4 from J; bases not matched to a gene: 4. The CDR3 loop reads CASSVGGQGFYGYTF. In nucleotides, the CDR3 is TGTGCCAGCAGCGTAGGTGGACAGGGGTTCTATGGCTACACCTTC. The entire variable domain, with the rest obtained from reference TRBV9 and TRBJ1-2, is as follows: DSGVTQTPKHLITATGQRVTLRCSPRSGDLSVYWYQQSLDQGLQFLIQYYNGEERAKGNILERFSAQQFPDLHSELNLSSLELGDSALYFCASSVGGQGFYGYTFGSGTRLTVV.

This chain uses TRBV7-3 with TRBJ2-1, with D maybe TRBD1 (6 bases). The CDR3 is 15 amino acids. V lost 5 bases and J 0 bases, leaving 11 bases between the germline ends. From germline, CDR1 is SGHTA and CDR2 FQGTGA. DNA of the CDR3: TGTGCCAGCAGCACAGGGTTTAGCTCCTACAATGAGCAGTTCTTC. Its protein is CASSTGFSSYNEQFF.

This sequence joins TRBV5-6 and TRBJ2-2; D not resolved. CDR3 size: 11 residues. Germline CDR1 is SGHDT and CDR2 is YYEEEE. Trimming cost V 2 bases and J 8 bases, with 4 bases left between them. This CDR3 is CASSFTGELFF. The CDR3 nucleotides read TGTGCCAGCAGCTTCACAGGGGAGCTGTTTTTT. Full variable domain (rest looked up from reference TRBV5-6 and TRBJ2-2): DAGVTQSPTHLIKTRGQQVTLRCSPKSGHDTVSWYQQALGQGPQFIFQYYEEEERQRGNFPDRFSGHQFPNYSSELNVNALLLGDSALYLCASSFTGELFFGEGSRLTVL.

The V call is TRBV5-4, the J call TRBJ2-1; 8 nucleotides match TRBD2. Trimming at V came to 0 bases and at J to 2 bases, leaving 1 base not matched to a gene. CDR1 and CDR2 from the germline V gene are SGHNT and YYREEE (reference sequence). The CDR3 is made up of 15 amino acids. The CDR3 loop reads CASSLGGLAYNEQFF. The DNA for the CDR3 is TGTGCCAGCAGCTTGGGGGGACTAGCCTACAATGAGCAGTTCTTC.

This clone was counted only a few times. The chain employs TRBV5-1 and TRBJ2-5; D not resolved. Trimming shortened V by 4 bases and J by 1 base, and 2 bases separated the two germline ends. The CDR3 sequence is 11 residues long. Germline assignment: CDR1 SGHRS and CDR2 YFSETQ. The chain's CDR3 is CASSLQETQYF. The CDR3 nucleotides are TGCGCCAGCAGCCTCCAAGAGACCCAGTACTTC.

This clone occurred a few times. The J gene is TRBJ1-2, the V gene TRBV19; 9 positions agree with TRBD1. This CDR3 is built from 13 residues. Germline V gene sequence: CDR1 LNHDA, CDR2 SQIVND (reference sequence). V was pared by 7 bases and J by 6 bases, with 6 bases of the junction left unmatched. CDR3 bases: TGTGCCAGTAACGGACAGGGGATAGATGGCTACACCTTC. Amino acids: CASNGQGIDGYTF. Using reference TRBV19 and TRBJ1-2 for the parts outside the CDR3, the full variable domain is DGGITQSPKYLFRKEGQNVTLSCEQNLNHDAMYWYRQDPGQGLRLIYYSQIVNDFQKGDIAEGYSVSREKKESFPLTVTSAQKNPTAFYLCASNGQGIDGYTFGSGTRLTVV.

This clone was seen a few times. Other DNA sequences in the sample encode the same CDR3. This chain connects TRBV27 to TRBJ1-1; 10 bases are a match to TRBD1. Trimming cost V 4 bases and J 0 bases; bases outside gene matches: 5. The CDR3 is 16 amino acids. Germline CDR1 is MNHEY and CDR2 is SMNVEV (reference sequence). CDR3 sequence (DNA): TGTGCCAGCAGTTGGACAGGGGGGCCAATGAACACTGAAGCTTTCTTT. As protein: CASSWTGGPMNTEAFF.

The sample holds a few counts of this clone. The rearrangement joins TRBV7-9 to TRBJ1-1; D is ambiguous. Germline V lookup: CDR1 SEHNR, CDR2 FQNEAQ (reference sequence). V was cut by 6 bases and J by 8 bases, with 10 bases left in between. This CDR3 is built from 11 residues. In DNA, the CDR3 is TGTGCCAGCAGGAGAAACCGGGAAGCTTTCTTT. As protein: CASRRNREAFF.

This clone was counted between two and nine times. The same CDR3 is also encoded by other DNA sequences in this sample. J is TRBJ1-1 and V is TRBV30; 7 bases are a match to TRBD1. Germline V gives CDR1 GTSNPN, CDR2 SVGIG (reference sequence). The CDR3 spans 12 residues. V lost 6 bases, J lost 5 bases, and 6 bases stayed unmatched. CDR3 residues: CACNDRDTEAFF. For the CDR3, the DNA is TGTGCCTGCAACGACAGGGATACTGAAGCTTTCTTT.

This clone turned up a few times. The genes are TRBV14 and TRBJ2-7, with no clear D. Trimming left V 1 base short and J 2 bases short, with 12 bases between. This CDR3 has 15 amino acids. Germline-derived CDR1 and CDR2 are SGHDN and FVKESK. The chain's CDR3 is CASSQGAAGPYEQYF. CDR3 in DNA: TGTGCCAGCAGCCAAGGTGCGGCCGGCCCCTACGAGCAGTACTTC. The variable domain in full, completed from reference TRBV14 and TRBJ2-7, reads EAGVTQFPSHSVIEKGQTVTLRCDPISGHDNLYWYRRVMGKEIKFLLHFVKESKQDESGMPNNRFLAERTGGTYSTLKVQPAELEDSGVYFCASSQGAAGPYEQYFGPGTRLTVT.

The chain employs TRBV27 and TRBJ1-4; TRBD1 aligns across 11 bases. The CDR3 loop spans 18 amino acids. The V gene end was trimmed by 8 bases and the J gene end by 8 bases; junction bases not matched to a gene: 19. Germline lookup yields CDR1 MNHEY and CDR2 SMNVEV (reference sequence). CDR3: CASSRGGGTGGLGEKLFF. The CDR3 DNA is TGTGCCAGCTCCCGAGGAGGCGGGACAGGGGGATTAGGGGAAAAACTGTTTTTT. The complete variable domain, with remaining parts taken from reference TRBV27 and TRBJ1-4, reads EAQVTQNPRYLITVTGKKLTVTCSQNMNHEYMSWYRQDPGLGLRQIYYSMNVEVTDKGDVPEGYKVSRKEKRNFPLILESPSPNQTSLYFCASSRGGGTGGLGEKLFFGSGTQLSVL.

The rearrangement joins TRBV28 to TRBJ1-5; D gene uncertain. Trimming cost V 4 bases and J 0 bases, with 13 bases left between them. This CDR3 has 16 residues. Germline V gene data show CDR1 as MDHEN and CDR2 as SYDVKM. Here the CDR3 reads CASSSARIYSNQPQHF. The DNA for the CDR3 is TGTGCCAGCAGTTCAGCGAGGATATATAGCAATCAGCCCCAGCATTTT.

This clone has just a few counts. V usage is TRBV27 and J usage is TRBJ1-2; TRBD1 agrees at 7 bases. Germline V gene sequence: CDR1 MNHEY, CDR2 SMNVEV (reference sequence). With 8 bases clipped from V and 8 bases from J, the junction kept 17 bases outside the gene matches. This CDR3 spans 15 amino acids. CDR3 protein: CASRPRDRGLEGYTF. The DNA of the CDR3 is TGTGCCAGCCGTCCCCGGGATAGGGGGCTGGAGGGCTACACCTTC.

This clone has just a few counts. The gene calls are TRBV5-6 and TRBJ1-4; the D is unclear. This CDR3 is built from 16 residues. Germline assignment: CDR1 SGHDT and CDR2 YYEEEE. Trimming left V 4 bases short and J 0 bases short, with 13 bases between. The CDR3 DNA follows: TGTGCCAGCAGCCTCGCGGCGATTGCAACTAATGAAAAACTGTTTTTT. This codes for CASSLAAIATNEKLFF. Complete variable domain (other parts from reference TRBV5-6 and TRBJ1-4): DAGVTQSPTHLIKTRGQQVTLRCSPKSGHDTVSWYQQALGQGPQFIFQYYEEEERQRGNFPDRFSGHQFPNYSSELNVNALLLGDSALYLCASSLAAIATNEKLFFGSGTQLSVL.

The J gene is TRBJ1-1, the V gene TRBV5-6, with TRBD1 as a possible D gene (5 bases). Trimming pared 0 bases from V and 1 base from J, leaving 16 bases between. The CDR3 consists of 17 residues. The germline CDR1 and CDR2 sequences are SGHDT and YYEEEE. This CDR3 reads CASSLGGRLLENTEAFF. The CDR3 DNA is TGTGCCAGCAGCTTGGGGGGGAGGCTACTAGAGAACACTGAAGCTTTCTTT.